Below, 8 T cell receptor beta chains from the same sample are listed, as sequenced in a study of blood T cells in healthy people across ages. Together with a sample-barcoded 5' primer, a J-beta primer mix was included in a second PCR lasting about 6 to 11 cycles. Via MiXCR, TCRdb re-called the 5' RACE reads, giving one row per CDR3 protein. The sample lists roughly 1.6 million distinct CDR3 sequences, approximately 32% occurring once. Sequencing was carried out using blood. The receptors shown here come from a woman in her 30s in good health.

This clonotype was detected only a few times. The rearrangement joins TRBV5-1 to TRBJ2-2, with D hard to call. CDR1 and CDR2 from the germline V gene are SGHRS and YFSETQ. V was shortened by 0 bases and J by 13 bases, with 13 bases between the two germline ends. The CDR3 contains 13 residues. The CDR3 sequence: CASSLEDGSGLFF. For the CDR3, the DNA is TGCGCCAGCAGCTTGGAGGACGGGTCGGGGCTGTTTTTT. Full variable domain (remainder filled in from reference TRBV5-1 and TRBJ2-2): KAGVTQTPRYLIKTRGQQVTLSCSPISGHRSVSWYQQTPGQGLQFLFEYFSETQRNKGNFPGRFSGRQFSNSRSEMNVSTLELGDSALYLCASSLEDGSGLFFGEGSRLTVL.

The chain employs TRBV10-3 and TRBJ2-5; 9 nucleotides agree with TRBD1. The J call is in doubt because the DNA end fits TRBJ2-7 better. The CDR3 length is 14 residues. The germline CDR1 and CDR2 sequences are ENHRY and SYGVKD. DNA for the CDR3: TGTGCCATCAGACTGGGACAGGGTGACTACGAGCAGTACTTC. The encoded protein is CAIRLGQGDYEQYF.

The chain is built from TRBV20-1 and TRBJ1-6, with 8 nucleotides matching TRBD1. There are 14 residues in the CDR3. The V gene end was trimmed by 3 bases and the J gene end by 6 bases; junction bases not matched to a gene: 4. Germline CDR1 is DFQATT and CDR2 is SNEGSKA (reference sequence). The DNA for the CDR3 is TGCAGTGCTAGTCCTGACAGGGGTAATTCACCCCTCCACTTT. Translation gives CSASPDRGNSPLHF.

This clonotype was counted many times. The rearrangement joins TRBV4-1 to TRBJ1-4; D remains ambiguous. The length of the CDR3 is 16 residues. Deletions cut 0 bases from V and 8 bases from J, with 16 bases between. Germline CDR1 is MGHRA and CDR2 is YSYEKL. This chain's CDR3 is CASSQDPTSPGEKLFF. CDR3 nucleotide sequence: TGCGCCAGCAGCCAAGACCCGACCAGCCCGGGGGAAAAACTGTTTTTT.

A remark on this clonotype: A much bigger clone sits one base away, suggesting this may be a read error. This chain joins TRBV6-1 and TRBJ2-3; 7 nucleotides line up with TRBD2. The CDR3 is made up of 14 amino acids. In germline, CDR1 is MNHNS, CDR2 SASEGT. CDR3 sequence: CAGSEARETDTQYF. The CDR3 DNA reads TGTGCCGGCAGTGAGGCGCGGGAGACAGATACGCAGTATTTT.

This clonotype was seen ten or more times. This chain joins TRBV10-3 and TRBJ2-3; D gene uncertain. This CDR3 is 12 amino acids long. Germline CDR1 ENHRY, CDR2 SYGVKD. Trimming left V 6 bases short and J 4 bases short, with 8 bases between. CDR3 in amino acids: CAISRLADTQYF. The CDR3 region has the DNA TGTGCCATCAGCCGTTTGGCAGATACGCAGTATTTT.

This clonotype turned up a few times. V usage is TRBV29-1 and J usage is TRBJ1-1, with no clear D. The CDR3 consists of 13 residues. The V and J ends lost 4 bases and 0 bases respectively, with 9 bases between them. Per germline, CDR1 SQVTM and CDR2 ANQGSEA. The CDR3 nucleotides read TGCAGCGTTGGTGACTTGGTGAACACTGAAGCTTTCTTT. Its translation: CSVGDLVNTEAFF.

V is TRBV3-1 and J is TRBJ2-3; TRBD2 aligns across 7 bases. Germline lookup yields CDR1 LGHDT and CDR2 YNNKEL (reference sequence). Trimming at V came to 5 bases and at J to 5 bases, leaving 19 bases not matched to a gene. The CDR3 contains 18 residues. The CDR3 nucleotides are TGTGCCAGCAGCAACCTTGGGGGGGAAGCGGGACGTAGAGATACGCAGTATTTT. Translation: CASSNLGGEAGRRDTQYF.